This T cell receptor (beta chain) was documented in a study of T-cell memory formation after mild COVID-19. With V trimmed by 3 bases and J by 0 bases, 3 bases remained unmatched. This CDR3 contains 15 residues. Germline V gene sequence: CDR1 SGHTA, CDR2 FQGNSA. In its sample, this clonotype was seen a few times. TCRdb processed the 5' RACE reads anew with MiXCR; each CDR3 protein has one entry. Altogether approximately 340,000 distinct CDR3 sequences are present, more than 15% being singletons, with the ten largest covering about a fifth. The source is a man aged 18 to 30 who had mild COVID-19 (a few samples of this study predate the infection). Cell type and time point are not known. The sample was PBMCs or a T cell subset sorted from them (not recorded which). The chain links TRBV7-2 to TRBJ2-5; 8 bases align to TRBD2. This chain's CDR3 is CASSFPGGYQETQYF. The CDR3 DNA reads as TGTGCCAGCAGCTTCCCGGGGGGGTACCAAGAGACCCAGTACTTC.